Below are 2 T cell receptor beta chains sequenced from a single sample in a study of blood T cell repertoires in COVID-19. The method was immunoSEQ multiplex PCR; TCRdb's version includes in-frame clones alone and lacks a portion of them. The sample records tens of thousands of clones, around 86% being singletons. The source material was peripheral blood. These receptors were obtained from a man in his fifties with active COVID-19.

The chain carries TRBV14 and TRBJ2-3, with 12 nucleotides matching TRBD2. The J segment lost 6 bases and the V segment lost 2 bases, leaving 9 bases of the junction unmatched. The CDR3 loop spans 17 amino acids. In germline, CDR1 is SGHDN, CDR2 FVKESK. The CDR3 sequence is CASSQRVLAGGPDTQYF. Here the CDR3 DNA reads TGTGCCAGCAGCCAAAGGGTTCTAGCGGGAGGGCCGGATACGCAGTATTTT.

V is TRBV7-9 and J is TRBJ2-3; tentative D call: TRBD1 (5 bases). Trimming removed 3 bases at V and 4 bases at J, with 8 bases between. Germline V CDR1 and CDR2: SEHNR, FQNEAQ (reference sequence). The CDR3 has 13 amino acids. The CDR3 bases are TGTGCCAGCAGCTTTTCAGGGTCAGATACGCAGTATTTT. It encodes CASSFSGSDTQYF.